The 7 T cell receptor beta chains listed next were all sequenced from one sample in a study of T cell repertoires in cytomegalovirus infection. MiXCR, run by TCRdb on the reads, gives a single entry per CDR3 protein. Found here are around 570,000 distinct CDR3 sequences, around two fifths of them singletons; the top ten hold roughly 50%. No cognate antigen is known for these TCRs. This sample comprised cultured PBMCs, obtained from culture after CMV antigen stimulation. These receptors were obtained from a human donor in good health (CMV status not recorded). Some clones in this sample may be carry-over from other donors' samples.

V usage is TRBV7-9 and J usage is TRBJ2-3; 8 bases agree with TRBD2. The CDR3 totals 15 residues. The germline V gene has CDR1 SEHNR and CDR2 FQNEAQ (reference sequence). The ends lost 4 bases at V and 4 bases at J; junction bases unmatched: 7. CDR3 nucleotide sequence: TGTGCCAGCAGCTCCCGGGGGGGCGGTCCAGATACGCAGTATTTT. Protein sequence: CASSSRGGGPDTQYF.

This clonotype has more than one count but fewer than ten. CDR3 bases: TGTGCCAGCAGCTTAACTAGCGGGATGAACTACGAGCAGTACTTC. This codes for CASSLTSGMNYEQYF. The chain has TRBV7-2 and TRBJ2-7; 10 nucleotides match TRBD2. The J segment lost 3 bases and the V segment lost 2 bases, leaving 4 bases of the junction unmatched. Germline assignment: CDR1 SGHTA and CDR2 FQGNSA. The CDR3 length is 15 residues. The full variable domain, rest sourced from reference TRBV7-2 and TRBJ2-7, is GAGVSQSPSNKVTEKGKDVELRCDPISGHTALYWYRQSLGQGLEFLIYFQGNSAPDKSGLPSDRFSAERTGGSVSTLTIQRTQQEDSAVYLCASSLTSGMNYEQYFGPGTRLTVT.

V is TRBV19 and J is TRBJ1-5; tentatively, D is TRBD1 (6 bases). The CDR3 is 16 residues long. Deletions cut 3 bases from V and 0 bases from J, with 12 bases between. Germline V lookup: CDR1 LNHDA, CDR2 SQIVND (reference sequence). The CDR3 sequence is CASSMWGALSNQPQHF. In nucleotides, the CDR3 is TGTGCCAGTAGTATGTGGGGGGCGCTTAGCAATCAGCCCCAGCATTTT.

This clonotype appeared many times. This chain connects TRBV6-2 or TRBV6-3 to TRBJ1-1, with D perhaps TRBD1 (5 bases). The V gene's germline CDR1 is MNHEY and CDR2 SVGEGT. Trimming stripped 8 bases from V and 3 bases from J, with 25 bases between. This CDR3 comprises 17 residues. CDR3 sequence: CASEKIPTGTIDTEAFF. The DNA for the CDR3 is TGTGCCAGCGAAAAAATCCCCACCGGGACGATTGACACTGAAGCTTTCTTT.

The V gene is TRBV6-2 or TRBV6-3, the J gene TRBJ2-7, with TRBD1 matching over 7 bases. The germline V gene has CDR1 MNHEY and CDR2 SVGEGT. The ends lost 5 bases at V and 6 bases at J; junction bases unmatched: 7. This CDR3 region has 13 residues. The CDR3 sequence: CASSARTGGEQYF. DNA for the CDR3: TGTGCCAGCAGTGCACGGACAGGCGGCGAGCAGTACTTC.

This clonotype has a handful of counts. The gene calls are TRBV5-6 and TRBJ2-3; 10 bases are a match to TRBD2. V gave up 4 bases and J gave up 1 base; unmatched junction bases: 6. The CDR3 totals 16 residues. The germline V gene has CDR1 SGHDT and CDR2 YYEEEE. CDR3 sequence: CASSPGLAVGTDTQYF. The CDR3 DNA reads as TGTGCCAGCAGCCCCGGACTAGCGGTGGGCACAGATACGCAGTATTTT.

This chain uses TRBV3-1 with TRBJ2-1; the D gene is possibly TRBD1 (5 bases). CDR3 size: 14 residues. V was trimmed by 4 bases and J by 9 bases, leaving 16 bases between them. Germline assignment: CDR1 LGHDT and CDR2 YNNKEL (reference sequence). CDR3 sequence reads: CASSLLGSGAEQFF. DNA of the CDR3: TGTGCCAGCAGCCTTCTCGGAAGTGGGGCTGAGCAGTTCTTC.